Listed below are T cell receptor beta chains from one sample, sequenced in a study of OX40 agonist ivuxolimab in advanced cancers. The table came from immunoSEQ multiplex PCR; TCRdb's copy has only in-frame clones and leaves some out. Altogether under 55,000 clones are present, over 80% being singletons, with the ten largest covering roughly an eighth. The material was CD4+ or CD8+ T cells sorted from blood, obtained in a trial of the OX40 agonist ivuxolimab. The receptor source for this set is an adult with an advanced solid tumor such as melanoma, head and neck, liver or kidney cancer. Each CDR3 is given with its conserved first and last residue. D genes are given only for firm matches. Not every row has a clone size; where given, it reads once, few, many or a size class.

>TRBD1|TRBV19|TRBJ1-2|once
TGTGCCAGTAGTACCCGGGACAGAATATATGGCTACACCTTC
CASSTRDRIYGYTF
>-|TRBV20-1|TRBJ2-7|-
TGCAGTGCAGGAACCTACGAGCAGTACTTC
CSAGTYEQYF
>TRBD1|TRBV6-1|TRBJ1-5|few
TGTGCCAGCAGTACACAGGGGAATAGCAATCAGCCCCAGCATTTT
CASSTQGNSNQPQHF
>-|TRBV30|TRBJ1-3|-
TGTGCCTGGAGCGGACAGGGAAACACCATATATTTT
CAWSGQGNTIYF
>TRBD2|TRBV10-3|TRBJ2-3|-
TGTGCCATCAGGCCGGGACTAGCGGGAGGGGATAGCACAGATACGCAGTATTTT
CAIRPGLAGGDSTDTQYF
>-|TRBV5-1|TRBJ2-7|-
TGCGCCAGCAGCTTAGGGCGGCAGAGCTCCTACGAGCAGTACTTC
CASSLGRQSSYEQYF
>-|TRBV2|TRBJ2-7|-
TGTGCCAGCAGTGAAATGGGGGCGGCCGAGCAGTACTTC
CASSEMGAAEQYF
>-|TRBV7-2|TRBJ2-3|-
TGTGCCAGCAGGCATCTGCCAGTTCTAAGCACAGATACGCAGTATTTT
CASRHLPVLSTDTQYF
>-|TRBV4-2|TRBJ2-1|-
TGTGCCAGCAGCCAAGTGATCACTTCAGGGAATGAGCAGTTCTTC
CASSQVITSGNEQFF
>-|TRBV27|TRBJ2-7|-
TGTGCCAGCAGTCTGTTTCTGGGATACGAGCAGTACTTC
CASSLFLGYEQYF
>-|TRBV4-3|TRBJ2-2|-
TGCGCCAGCAGCCTCCTCCTCTTCACCGGGGAGCTGTTTTTT
CASSLLLFTGELFF
>-|TRBV30|TRBJ1-5|-
TGTGCCTGGAGCCCAGGGTACAATCAGCCCCAGCATTTT
CAWSPGYNQPQHF
>-|TRBV7-9|TRBJ1-2|few
TGTGCCAGCAGCTTAGCCGGGGGGCAGTCCGGTGGCTACACCTTC
CASSLAGGQSGGYTF
>-|TRBV5-1|TRBJ2-3|-
TGCGCCAGCAGCTTGCAGGGAACCTCACGTGGGGATACGCAGTATTTT
CASSLQGTSRGDTQYF
>TRBD1|TRBV2|TRBJ2-7|-
TGTGCCAGCAGTGAGGGACAGGGGTGGGGAAGCTACGAGCAGTACTTC
CASSEGQGWGSYEQYF
>TRBD2|TRBV7-2|TRBJ2-3|-
TGTGCCAGCAGCCCGACGGGGGGGGGAAGCACAGATACGCAGTATTTT
CASSPTGGGSTDTQYF
>TRBD1|TRBV18|TRBJ2-7|-
TGTGCCAGCTCACTTGGGACAGCTATCTACGAGCAGTACTTC
CASSLGTAIYEQYF
>-|TRBV7-9|TRBJ2-1|-
TGTGCCAGCAGATTGCTTTCGGGGGCCTTCTACAATGAGCAGTTCTTC
CASRLLSGAFYNEQFF
>-|TRBV5-5|TRBJ2-1|-
TGTGCCAGCAGCTTGGCCGGGACCGTCGGCAATGAGCAGTTCTTC
CASSLAGTVGNEQFF
>TRBD2|TRBV7-3|TRBJ2-1|-
TGTGCCAGCAGCCAAGGAGGTAGCGGGGGTTACAATGAGCAGTTCTTC
CASSQGGSGGYNEQFF
>-|TRBV6-6|TRBJ2-5|-
TGTGCCAGCAGTCGCTTTGGGGACCAAGAGACCCAGTACTTC
CASSRFGDQETQYF
>TRBD2|TRBV6-1|TRBJ2-2|-
TGTGCCAGCACGACTAGCGGTAACACCGGGGAGCTGTTTTTT
CASTTSGNTGELFF
>TRBD2|TRBV5-1|TRBJ2-3|once
TGCGCCAGCAGCTCCGGGACTACGCCCACAGATACGCAGTATTTT
CASSSGTTPTDTQYF
>-|TRBV7-9|TRBJ1-4|-
TGTGCCAGCAGCGTCCGGGACGGAACTAATGAAAAACTGTTTTTT
CASSVRDGTNEKLFF
>-|TRBV18|TRBJ2-5|-
TGTGCCAGCTCACCACAACAGGCTCAGGGAGAGACCCAGTACTTC
CASSPQQAQGETQYF
>TRBD2|TRBV9|TRBJ2-3|-
TGTGCCAGCAGCTCGGGACTAGCGGGTTTCACAGATACGCAGTATTTT
CASSSGLAGFTDTQYF
>-|TRBV9|TRBJ2-1|-
TGTGCCAGCAGCGTAGAGTGGGGGAGTCAAGACAATGAGCAGTTCTTC
CASSVEWGSQDNEQFF
>-|TRBV12-5|TRBJ2-1|-
TGTGCTAGTGGTTTGACCCTACCCGCCAGCCGTCAGTTCTTC
CASGLTLPASRQFF
>-|TRBV30|TRBJ1-3|-
TGTGCCGGGGGTAAAGGGTCCTTCTCTGGAAACACCATATATTTT
CAGGKGSFSGNTIYF
>-|TRBV9|TRBJ2-1|-
TGTGCCAGCAGCGCGGCCCCCGAATATGAGCAGTTCTTC
CASSAAPEYEQFF
>-|TRBV18|TRBJ2-3|-
TGTGCTTCTGGCAGGGAAGGCACAGATACGCAGTATTTT
CASGREGTDTQYF
>-|TRBV6-5|TRBJ1-1|-
TGTGCCAGCAGTTTGTCGGGGCGGGAGGCTTTCTTT
CASSLSGREAFF
>-|TRBV2|TRBJ1-1|-
TGTGCCAGCAGTGAAAAGAGGTATGAAGCTTTCTTT
CASSEKRYEAFF